This T cell receptor beta chain is from a study of blood T cell repertoires in COVID-19. Study-wide background: T cells, B-cell-depleted T cells, or PBMCs provided the cDNA or gDNA that served as material.

CDR3 length: 13 residues. Trimming removed 0 bases at V and 7 bases at J, with 8 bases between. CDR1 is SGDLS, CDR2 YYNGEE, per germline. In the authors' workflow: Using reference gene primer amplification, nucleated cell counts were estimated. Some clones are missing from TCRdb's copy, which holds only in-frame ones; the method was immunoSEQ multiplex PCR. V, J and clone size are taken as reported in that table, and D and trimming were inferred from the DNA itself. Among some 300,000 clones listed, nearly 90% were seen once. The gene calls are TRBV9 and TRBJ1-5; D not resolved. The TCR sequence derives from a woman aged 40 to 50 with COVID-19, enrolled during active disease. The sample consisted of peripheral blood. The CDR3 is CASSVDPAQPQHF. CDR3 coding DNA: TGTGCCAGCAGCGTAGACCCCGCGCAGCCCCAGCATTTT.